These 14 T cell receptor beta chains originate from one sample sequenced in a study of PD-1 blockade in classical Hodgkin lymphoma. Time point noted: cycle 4 day 1 (C4D1), after 6 weeks of nivolumab. Each patient relapsed following autologous stem cell transplantation, and prior brentuximab vedotin exposure differed. Profiling relied on immunoSEQ multiplex PCR, and the TCRdb table lists in-frame clones only, not all of them. This sample has about 39,000 clones, with 70% to 80% found just once. The sequencing here drew on peripheral blood mononuclear cells (PBMCs), taken before the fourth cycle of nivolumab. The receptors shown here come from a human donor with classical Hodgkin lymphoma.

This clone was observed a few times. The chain couples TRBV6-5 to TRBJ1-5; the D is unclear. V was pared by 7 bases and J by 2 bases, with 12 bases between. Germline lookup yields CDR1 MNHEY and CDR2 SVGAGI. This CDR3 has 14 residues. In DNA, the CDR3 is TGTGCCAGCAAAGACGGATGGGGCAATCAGCCCCAGCATTTT. Translation: CASKDGWGNQPQHF.

This clone was seen a handful of times. The J gene is TRBJ2-3, the V gene TRBV7-9; maybe TRBD2 (6 bases). Germline V gene lookup returns CDR1 SEHNR and CDR2 FQNEAQ (reference sequence). Trimming cost V 5 bases and J 0 bases, with 9 bases left between them. There are 14 residues in the CDR3. CDR3 DNA sequence: TGTGCCAGCAGCCGTAGCGGTAGCACAGATACGCAGTATTTT. Amino acids: CASSRSGSTDTQYF.

The CDR3: CASIPGTSTDTQYF. The CDR3 coding sequence is TGTGCCAGCATCCCTGGGACGTCCACAGATACGCAGTATTTT. The chain couples TRBV2 to TRBJ2-3; the D call may be TRBD1 or TRBD2 (5 bases each). V was shortened by 7 bases and J by 2 bases, with 13 bases between the two germline ends. Germline CDR1 reads SNHLY; CDR2 reads FYNNEI. The CDR3 has 14 residues.

The gene calls are TRBV5-4 and TRBJ2-3; D remains unclear. CDR3 size: 14 residues. V lost 4 bases and J lost 6, with 15 bases in between. Germline CDR1 reads SGHNT; CDR2 reads YYREEE (reference sequence). In DNA form, the CDR3 reads TGTGCCAGCAGCGCCTTCGGCACAAGTGATACGCAGTATTTT. As protein: CASSAFGTSDTQYF.

The chain recombines TRBV19 with TRBJ2-7; D unclear. This CDR3 has 13 residues. The germline CDR1 and CDR2 sequences are LNHDA and SQIVND (reference sequence). Trimming stripped 4 bases from V and 7 bases from J, with 14 bases between. The CDR3 here is CASSKDPIGEQYF. DNA for the CDR3: TGTGCCAGTAGTAAAGATCCGATCGGAGAGCAGTACTTC.

The chain links TRBV6-5 to TRBJ2-7, with D uncertain. Germline CDR1 is MNHEY and CDR2 is SVGAGI. This CDR3 is 14 amino acids long. V gave up 3 bases and J gave up 4 bases, with 13 bases separating them. CDR3 in amino acids: CASSYSGLSYEQYF. The DNA for the CDR3 is TGTGCCAGCAGTTATAGTGGGCTCTCTTACGAGCAGTACTTC.

The V and J genes are TRBV9 and TRBJ2-2, with TRBD2 matching over 14 bases. V lost 0 bases and J lost 5; bases outside the gene matches: 6. CDR3 length: 18 amino acids. Germline V gene sequence: CDR1 SGDLS, CDR2 YYNGEE. The CDR3 DNA reads as TGTGCCAGCAGCGTAGTGGGGACTAGCGGGGGAAGAACCGGGGAGCTGTTTTTT. Translating it yields CASSVVGTSGGRTGELFF.

The genes are TRBV6-5 and TRBJ1-2; the D is unclear. CDR1 and CDR2 (germline): MNHEY, SVGAGI. Trimming removed 3 bases from V and 0 bases from J, with 8 bases in between. The CDR3 sequence is 14 residues long. The CDR3 spells CASSYGMTNYGYTF. The CDR3 DNA is TGTGCCAGCAGTTATGGGATGACTAACTATGGCTACACCTTC.

The rearrangement uses TRBV5-1 and TRBJ2-2; 8 bases match TRBD2. The germline gives CDR1 SGHRS, CDR2 YFSETQ. The CDR3 is 16 amino acids. With 1 base clipped from V and 6 bases from J, the junction kept 8 bases outside the gene matches. The CDR3 sequence: CASSLSLGGASGELFF. The CDR3 DNA reads as TGCGCCAGCAGCTTGAGTCTCGGGGGGGCGTCCGGGGAGCTGTTTTTT.

The chain combines TRBV7-9 with TRBJ2-5, with D unclear. The CDR3 spans 14 residues. Germline loops: CDR1 SEHNR, CDR2 FQNEAQ (reference sequence). V lost 6 bases, J lost 0 bases, and 11 bases lay in between. Written as DNA, the CDR3 is TGTGCCAGCAGAACCGACAAATACCAAGAGACCCAGTACTTC. Its translation is CASRTDKYQETQYF.

The chain joins TRBV9 to TRBJ2-7; D gene ambiguous. Trimming stripped 2 bases from V and 2 bases from J, with 8 bases between. The CDR3 runs to 13 residues. The germline V gene encodes CDR1 SGDLS and CDR2 YYNGEE. The CDR3 DNA follows: TGTGCCAGCAGCGTTGACCCCGCCTACGAGCAGTACTTC. It is translated as CASSVDPAYEQYF.

The chain joins TRBV7-2 to TRBJ2-7; 9 positions match TRBD1. The trim removed 4 bases at V and 7 bases at J, leaving 2 bases unmatched. CDR3 length: 12 residues. Germline CDR1 is SGHTA and CDR2 is FQGNSA. In DNA, the CDR3 is TGTGCCAGCAGCTCCGGGACAGGGGAGCAGTACTTC. Its translation: CASSSGTGEQYF. Combining the CDR3 with reference TRBV7-2 and TRBJ2-7 gives the whole variable domain GAGVSQSPSNKVTEKGKDVELRCDPISGHTALYWYRQSLGQGLEFLIYFQGNSAPDKSGLPSDRFSAERTGGSVSTLTIQRTQQEDSAVYLCASSSGTGEQYFGPGTRLTVT.

This rearrangement joins TRBV4-2 to TRBJ2-7; a possible D gene is TRBD2 (6 bases). V gave up 1 base and J gave up 4 bases, with 14 bases separating them. Germline loops: CDR1 LGHNA, CDR2 YNFKEQ. This CDR3 is built from 15 residues. CDR3 coding DNA: TGTGCCAGCAGCCAAGTAGGAGGGGAGGTTTACGAGCAGTACTTC. It codes for CASSQVGGEVYEQYF.

The chain is built from TRBV10-1 and TRBJ2-3; possible D gene TRBD2, 6 bases. The ends were cut back, 8 bases at V and 2 bases at J, with 11 bases in the middle. The germline CDR1 and CDR2 sequences are WNHNN and SYGVQD (reference sequence). This CDR3 has 13 residues. The CDR3 spells CASPRGDTDTQYF. CDR3 nucleotides: TGCGCCAGCCCGCGGGGAGACACAGATACGCAGTATTTT.